The present T cell receptor beta chain was sequenced within a study of cytomegalovirus exposure and HLA in healthy donors. General observations from the study: The majority of TCR sequences were rare, yet some public TCRs appeared in many donors. Presence/absence analysis assumed near-uniform sequencing depth across donors. The study carried out a later analysis of TCR beta sequences. It associated 15,000 to 20,000 of them with specific HLA alleles at a false discovery rate of 0.05.

Of note for this clone: Its specificity is unknown.

The CDR3 totals 14 residues. Germline V lookup: CDR1 MDHEN, CDR2 SYDVKM. V shed 8 bases and J shed 8 bases, with 18 bases lying between them. PCR used 60 Vbeta primers and 13 Jbeta primers. TCRdb's table, derived via immunoSEQ multiplex PCR, lists solely in-frame clones and lacks some. The repertoire has roughly 100,000 clones, around 75% of them found once; the top ten carry around 1.3%. Sequencing used PBMCs. The sequence derives from a man in his forties in good health and CMV-seronegative. The chain combines TRBV28 with TRBJ1-4; TRBD1 is a possible D gene (6 bases). The CDR3 sequence is CASGLRGGSEKLFF. DNA for the CDR3: TGTGCCAGCGGCCTCAGGGGAGGGTCGGAAAAACTGTTTTTT.